This T cell receptor (beta chain) was captured in a study of T cells after yellow fever vaccination. The V gene's germline CDR1 is MNHEY and CDR2 SVGAGI. V shed 0 bases, J shed 5 bases, and the junction held 7 bases outside the gene matches. The CDR3 has 16 amino acids. This clonotype was counted at least ten times. UMIs and a universal primer site were added when TCR cDNA was made by 5'RACE template switching. TCRdb re-analysed the 5' RACE reads in MiXCR, keeping a single row per CDR3 protein. Among about 30,000 distinct CDR3 sequences listed, roughly 5.9% were seen once. The clonotype was recovered from a man aged 25 to 40 who received the YFV17D yellow fever vaccine. The chain has TRBV6-5 and TRBJ2-5; TRBD2 agrees at 9 bases. The sequencing used PBMCs, either bulk or a sorted T-cell subset (CD4+, CD8+, memory, or dextramer-sorted; not recorded which), collected on the day of the yellow fever booster vaccination. This CDR3 reads CASSYSSGTSRETQYF. CDR3 DNA: TGTGCCAGCAGTTACTCGAGTGGGACTAGCAGGGAGACCCAGTACTTC.